This TCR beta chain derives from a study of blood T cell repertoires in COVID-19. Study background: Acute-phase and convalescent COVID-19 samples originated in the United States, Italy and Spain.

Authors' processing steps: How many nucleated cells were present was estimated from reference gene primer amplification. Profiled with immunoSEQ multiplex PCR; TCRdb holds only in-frame clones, not every one. V and J calls and clone size follow that table, whereas D and trimming were derived from the DNA. Of roughly 100,000 clones listed, roughly nine tenths are singletons. CDR1 MDHEN and CDR2 SYDVKM come from the germline V gene. V lost 4 bases to trimming and J lost 3 bases, with 16 bases between them. CDR3 length: 15 amino acids. This chain uses TRBV28 with TRBJ2-7; possible D gene TRBD2, 6 bases. The sequence was obtained from a man aged 45-60 years in a cohort sampled during active COVID-19. Input material: peripheral blood. The CDR3: CASSSSGSGGYEQYV. CDR3 nucleotide sequence: TGTGCCAGCAGTTCCTCAGGGTCCGGGGGCTACGAGCAGTACGTC.